Listed here are 20 T cell receptor beta chains from one sample, sequenced in a study of neurological immune-mediated disorders. TCRdb itself ran the 5' RACE reads through MiXCR, one entry per CDR3 protein. The sample contains about 59,000 distinct CDR3 sequences, about 13% of which appear only once. Sequencing was carried out using PBMCs. The receptors come from a woman aged 60-75 years with HTLV-1-associated myelopathy (HAM/TSP).

This clonotype was seen repeatedly, ten times or more. This chain joins TRBV3-1 and TRBJ2-3; 12 nucleotides agree with TRBD2. This CDR3 is 14 amino acids long. Trimming at V came to 4 bases and at J to 4 bases, leaving 0 bases not matched to a gene. Germline-derived CDR1 and CDR2 are LGHDT and YNNKEL (reference sequence). The CDR3 DNA sequence: TGTGCCAGCAGCCGACTAGCGGGAGCAGATACGCAGTATTTT. Protein: CASSRLAGADTQYF.

This clonotype showed up many times. J is TRBJ1-3 and V is TRBV20-1; D remains unclear. CDR3 length: 15 amino acids. Deletions cut 1 base from V and 0 bases from J, with 10 bases between. Looked up from germline, CDR1 is DFQATT and CDR2 is SNEGSKA (reference sequence). The CDR3 loop reads CSARASDLSGNTIYF. In DNA, the CDR3 is TGCAGTGCTAGAGCGTCCGACCTCTCTGGAAACACCATATATTTT.

This clonotype is judged medium-sized. This chain joins TRBV5-1 and TRBJ1-2, with D maybe TRBD1 (5 bases). Trimming removed 2 bases from V and 2 bases from J, with 10 bases in between. The V gene's germline CDR1 is SGHRS and CDR2 YFSETQ. The CDR3 totals 14 residues. CDR3 in amino acids: CASSLVDSNYGYTF. The CDR3 DNA reads as TGCGCCAGCAGCTTAGTCGACAGCAACTATGGCTACACCTTC.

As to this clonotype: This may stem from a read error, because a much larger clone lies one nucleotide away. The gene calls are TRBV7-9 and TRBJ2-1; D perhaps matches TRBD2 (6 bases). This CDR3 spans 15 amino acids. Germline-derived CDR1 and CDR2 are SEHNR and FQNEAQ (reference sequence). CDR3 nucleotides: TGTGTCAGCAGCTCCCTAGCGTTTAATGACAATGAGCAGTTCTTC. It codes for CVSSSLAFNDNEQFF.

This clonotype was observed many times. The chain has TRBV7-2 and TRBJ2-3; 8 bases map to TRBD2. Per the germline V gene, CDR1 is SGHTA and CDR2 is FQGNSA. Unmatched junction bases numbered 10, after V lost 0 bases and J lost 2 bases. This CDR3 contains 18 residues. CDR3 bases: TGTGCCAGCAGCTTAGCGCCTGCCTTCGGGAGGGCCACAGATACGCAGTATTTT. Translated, it gives CASSLAPAFGRATDTQYF.

This clonotype was seen many times. This chain connects TRBV3-1 to TRBJ2-2; possibly TRBD2 for D (5 bases). The germline V and J ends were trimmed by 0 bases and 4 bases, with 18 bases remaining between them. Germline loops: CDR1 LGHDT, CDR2 YNNKEL (reference sequence). CDR3 length: 18 amino acids. The CDR3 is CASSQDSGMVFGTGELFF. Here the CDR3 DNA reads TGTGCCAGCAGCCAAGATTCCGGGATGGTATTCGGCACCGGGGAGCTGTTTTTT. Together with reference TRBV3-1 and TRBJ2-2, the CDR3 gives the full variable domain: DTAVSQTPKYLVTQMGNDKSIKCEQNLGHDTMYWYKQDSKKFLKIMFSYNNKELIINETVPNRFSPKSPDKAHLNLHINSLELGDSAVYFCASSQDSGMVFGTGELFFGEGSRLTVL.

This clonotype was counted ten times or more. This sequence joins TRBV28 and TRBJ2-7; D is unclear. CDR3 size: 11 residues. V lost 6 bases, J lost 3 bases, and 6 bases lay in between. Germline V gene lookup returns CDR1 MDHEN and CDR2 SYDVKM. Here the CDR3 reads CASRNFYEQYF. The CDR3 DNA reads TGTGCCAGCAGGAACTTCTACGAGCAGTACTTC.

Many counts were recorded for this clonotype. This chain joins TRBV5-1 and TRBJ1-4, with D perhaps TRBD1 (6 bases). Germline V lookup: CDR1 SGHRS, CDR2 YFSETQ. The CDR3 length is 16 residues. The V end was cut by 1 base, the J end by 1 base, with 11 bases between. CDR3 residues: CASSLSPRGTNEKLFF. DNA of the CDR3: TGCGCCAGCAGCTTGTCCCCCAGGGGAACTAATGAAAAACTGTTTTTT.

The chain combines TRBV6-5 with TRBJ2-1, with 9 bases fitting TRBD2. J lost 8 bases, V lost 10 bases, and 18 bases had no gene match. From germline, CDR1 is MNHEY and CDR2 SVGAGI. The CDR3 totals 16 residues. CDR3 in amino acids: CANSPPTAGGSHEQFF. DNA for the CDR3: TGTGCCAACAGCCCCCCTACGGCGGGAGGGAGTCATGAGCAGTTCTTC.

Many counts were recorded for this clonotype. The V and J genes are TRBV5-6 and TRBJ2-2, with no clear D. Trimming took off 0 bases at V and 3 bases at J, with 6 bases between the two ends. The length of the CDR3 is 14 residues. Germline V gene lookup returns CDR1 SGHDT and CDR2 YYEEEE. The CDR3 nucleotides are TGTGCCAGCAGCTTGGACACTTACACCGGGGAGCTGTTTTTT. It yields the protein CASSLDTYTGELFF.

This clonotype appeared many times. The chain recombines TRBV14 with TRBJ1-1; 7 nucleotides align to TRBD1. The CDR3 runs to 15 residues. With V trimmed by 0 bases and J by 6 bases, 7 bases remained unmatched. Germline V lookup: CDR1 SGHDN, CDR2 FVKESK. CDR3 sequence (DNA): TGTGCCAGCAGCCAAGATCGAACAGGGGTGTCTGAAGCTTTCTTT. Translation gives CASSQDRTGVSEAFF.

Many counts were recorded for this clonotype. This rearrangement joins TRBV5-1 to TRBJ2-7, with 8 nucleotides matching TRBD2. V was clipped by 5 bases and J by 0 bases; unmatched bases: 7. CDR3 size: 15 residues. The germline gives CDR1 SGHRS, CDR2 YFSETQ. As DNA, the CDR3 is TGCGCCAGCAGTCGCCTGAGCGGGGGCTCCTACGAGCAGTACTTC. It codes for CASSRLSGGSYEQYF.

The chain recombines TRBV6-5 with TRBJ1-1, with a tentative D call TRBD1 (5 bases). V gave up 0 bases and J gave up 12 bases, with 14 bases separating them. The germline V gene encodes CDR1 MNHEY and CDR2 SVGAGI. The CDR3 is 13 amino acids. CDR3 sequence (DNA): TGTGCCAGCAGTTACTCTGGGGGTTCGACAACTTTCTTT. Residues: CASSYSGGSTTFF.

Ten or more counts support this clonotype. This chain uses TRBV16 with TRBJ2-7; D is unresolved. The CDR3 contains 14 residues. The germline gives CDR1 KGHSY, CDR2 FQNENV. V lost 0 bases and J 3 bases, leaving 9 bases between the germline ends. The CDR3 DNA follows: TGTGCCAGCAGCCAATCGGCAGGATACTACGAGCAGTACTTC. Amino acid sequence: CASSQSAGYYEQYF. Complete variable domain (other parts from reference TRBV16 and TRBJ2-7): GEEVAQTPKHLVRGEGQKAKLYCAPIKGHSYVFWYQQVLKNEFKFLISFQNENVFDETGMPKERFSAKCLPNSPCSLEIQATKLEDSAVYFCASSQSAGYYEQYFGPGTRLTVT.

Concerning this clonotype itself: Germline and junction disagree at one end, which may indicate a read error. The chain carries TRBV25-1 and TRBJ1-1; maybe TRBD1 (5 bases). The CDR3 contains 15 residues. In germline, CDR1 is MGHDK, CDR2 SYGVNS. DNA of the CDR3: TGTGCCAGCAGTGAATCGGGCAGGACGGACACCGAAGCTTTCTTT. Amino acids: CASSESGRTDTEAFF.

Turning to this clonotype: This may be a read error, as it is one base from a much larger clone. The chain joins TRBV27 to TRBJ2-5; 9 positions match TRBD1. The germline gives CDR1 MNHEY, CDR2 SMNVEV (reference sequence). This CDR3 is 15 amino acids long. In DNA form, the CDR3 reads TGTGCCAGCAGACGTGACAGGGGGTGGCAAGGGACCCAGTACTTC. Residues: CASRRDRGWQGTQYF.

The table lists this clonotype with many counts. V and J are TRBV12-3 or TRBV12-4 and TRBJ2-2; 11 bases line up with TRBD1. The CDR3 spans 15 residues. J lost 7 bases, V lost 5 bases, and 6 bases had no gene match. CDR3: CASSPRTGGSGELFF. Here the CDR3 DNA reads TGTGCCAGCAGTCCCCGGACAGGGGGCAGCGGGGAGCTGTTTTTT.

This clonotype was seen many times. The V call is TRBV10-3, the J call TRBJ2-5; 9 nucleotides line up with TRBD1. Germline V gene sequence: CDR1 ENHRY, CDR2 SYGVKD. Trimming at V came to 6 bases and at J to 4 bases, leaving 6 bases not matched to a gene. CDR3 length equals 14 residues. CDR3 nucleotides: TGTGCCATCAGCTCAGGACAGGGGTCAGAGACCCAGTACTTC. This sequence encodes CAISSGQGSETQYF.

This clonotype came up a few times. The V gene is TRBV18, the J gene TRBJ2-5; D is possibly TRBD2 (6 bases). The V gene lost 2 bases and the J gene lost 3 bases, with 10 bases spanning the gap. This CDR3 comprises 14 residues. The germline gives CDR1 KGHSH, CDR2 LQKENI. CDR3 in amino acids: CASSPSSGEETQYF. CDR3 bases: TGTGCCAGCTCACCAAGTTCGGGGGAAGAGACCCAGTACTTC. Together with reference TRBV18 and TRBJ2-5, the CDR3 gives the full variable domain: NAGVMQNPRHLVRRRGQEARLRCSPMKGHSHVYWYRQLPEEGLKFMVYLQKENIIDESGMPKERFSAEFPKEGPSILRIQQVVRGDSAAYFCASSPSSGEETQYFGPGTRLLVL.

This clonotype was observed at least ten times. The V call is TRBV4-1, the J call TRBJ2-7; 11 bases agree with TRBD2. Trimming cost V 2 bases and J 0 bases; bases outside gene matches: 6. The CDR3 spans 17 residues. The germline gives CDR1 MGHRA, CDR2 YSYEKL. The CDR3 reads CASSQPGLAGASYEQYF. As DNA, the CDR3 is TGCGCCAGCAGCCAACCTGGACTAGCGGGCGCCTCCTACGAGCAGTACTTC.